Below are 30 T cell receptor beta chains sequenced from a single sample in a study of blood T cell repertoires in COVID-19. Data came from immunoSEQ multiplex PCR; TCRdb stores just in-frame clones and leaves some out. The sample lists approximately 140,000 clones; roughly 90% were seen once. Sequencing used peripheral blood. The source is a human donor in a cohort sampled during active COVID-19.

The chain links TRBV4-1 to TRBJ1-6; TRBD1 might be the D (5 bases). The CDR3 length is 13 residues. Germline CDR1 and CDR2: MGHRA and YSYEKL. Deletions cut 6 bases from V and 8 bases from J, with 11 bases between. The CDR3: CASSYRGDSPLHF. DNA for the CDR3: TGCGCCAGCAGTTATAGGGGTGATTCACCCCTCCACTTT.

The rearrangement joins TRBV5-1 to TRBJ2-5, with 12 bases fitting TRBD2. J gave up 2 bases and V 2 bases, and 4 bases lay outside the gene matches. The CDR3 spans 16 residues. The germline gives CDR1 SGHRS, CDR2 YFSETQ. CDR3 in amino acids: CASSFFGTSGQETQYF. For the CDR3, the DNA is TGCGCCAGCAGCTTCTTCGGGACTAGCGGGCAAGAGACCCAGTACTTC.

The V and J genes are TRBV28 and TRBJ2-7, with TRBD2 identical over 8 bases. The trim removed 4 bases at V and 1 base at J, leaving 6 bases unmatched. In germline, CDR1 is MDHEN, CDR2 SYDVKM. The CDR3 totals 15 residues. DNA of the CDR3: TGTGCCAGCAGTTCCCGGGGGGGACCGTCCTACGAGCAGTACTTC. Translation: CASSSRGGPSYEQYF.

The rearrangement links TRBV2 to TRBJ2-1; the D is unclear. Per germline, CDR1 SNHLY and CDR2 FYNNEI. V lost 6 bases and J 5 bases, leaving 11 bases between the germline ends. The length of the CDR3 is 13 residues. The CDR3 nucleotides read TGTGCCAGCAGGAGAGACTTCAACAATGAGCAGTTCTTC. This codes for CASRRDFNNEQFF.

The CDR3 DNA reads TGTGCCAGCAGCTTAGCCCTCCGACAGACGGGTGAAAAACTGTTTTTT. Protein: CASSLALRQTGEKLFF. J is TRBJ1-4 and V is TRBV7-2; perhaps TRBD1 as D (5 bases). Germline assignment: CDR1 SGHTA and CDR2 FQGNSA. V was clipped by 0 bases and J by 7 bases, with 15 bases between them. The CDR3 spans 16 residues.

The chain employs TRBV6-4 and TRBJ2-2, with 13 positions matching TRBD2. Looked up from germline, CDR1 is MRHNA and CDR2 is SNTAGT. There are 15 residues in the CDR3. V gave up 4 bases and J gave up 4 bases; unmatched junction bases: 0. The CDR3 region is CASSGTSGSTGELFF. CDR3 nucleotides: TGTGCCAGCAGTGGGACTAGCGGGAGCACCGGGGAGCTGTTTTTT.

This clone was counted only a few times. The chain couples TRBV23-1 to TRBJ1-2, with no clear D. TRBV23-1 is designated an ORF whose function remains uncertain. V was cut by 0 bases and J by 8 bases, with 10 bases left in between. This CDR3 comprises 13 residues. In nucleotides, the CDR3 is TGCGCCAGCAGTCAATCCCCCTATTCAGGCTACACCTTC. Protein: CASSQSPYSGYTF.

The chain employs TRBV11-3 and TRBJ2-1, with 15 bases fitting TRBD2. Germline CDR1 and CDR2: SGHNT and YENEEA. This CDR3 contains 16 residues. V trimming: 4 bases; J trimming: 7 bases; junction bases outside the gene matches: 5. Here the CDR3 reads CASSSGLAGGRNEQFF. Here the CDR3 DNA reads TGTGCCAGCAGCTCGGGACTAGCGGGAGGCAGAAATGAGCAGTTCTTC.

This clone was picked up one time. This chain connects TRBV28 to TRBJ2-1; D is possibly TRBD2 (6 bases). This CDR3 is 15 amino acids long. CDR1 is MDHEN and CDR2 is SYDVKM in the germline V gene. Trimming took off 3 bases at V and 7 bases at J, with 16 bases between the two ends. CDR3 coding DNA: TGTGCCAGCAGTTTTGGAGGGGCCCAAGGGAATGAGCAGTTCTTC. It yields the protein CASSFGGAQGNEQFF.

The V gene is TRBV9, the J gene TRBJ1-3, with a weak D call TRBD1 (5 bases). The V and J ends lost 0 bases and 0 bases respectively, with 25 bases between them. The length of the CDR3 is 21 residues. Germline lookup yields CDR1 SGDLS and CDR2 YYNGEE. The CDR3 sequence: CASSVEILLGVGGASGNTIYF. The CDR3 DNA reads TGTGCCAGCAGCGTAGAAATCCTCCTGGGAGTGGGGGGAGCCTCTGGAAACACCATATATTTT.

V usage is TRBV19 and J usage is TRBJ1-5; 7 bases agree with TRBD1. Germline V gene sequence: CDR1 LNHDA, CDR2 SQIVND (reference sequence). The CDR3 loop spans 12 amino acids. Unmatched junction bases numbered 4, after V lost 8 bases and J lost 6 bases. The CDR3 here is CASGTVGQPQHF. The CDR3 DNA reads as TGTGCCAGTGGGACAGTAGGTCAGCCCCAGCATTTT. The entire variable domain, with the rest obtained from reference TRBV19 and TRBJ1-5, is as follows: DGGITQSPKYLFRKEGQNVTLSCEQNLNHDAMYWYRQDPGQGLRLIYYSQIVNDFQKGDIAEGYSVSREKKESFPLTVTSAQKNPTAFYLCASGTVGQPQHFGDGTRLSIL.

This chain uses TRBV27 with TRBJ1-2; D might be TRBD1 (5 bases). V gave up 6 bases and J gave up 5 bases, with 19 bases separating them. This CDR3 is 15 amino acids long. Germline V gene data show CDR1 as MNHEY and CDR2 as SMNVEV (reference sequence). CDR3 loop: CASRAQRPGAYGYTF. CDR3 coding DNA: TGTGCCAGCAGGGCCCAGAGGCCTGGGGCTTATGGCTACACCTTC.

V is TRBV20-1 and J is TRBJ2-5, with 7 positions matching TRBD2. The CDR3 is made up of 14 amino acids. V shed 3 bases, J shed 9 bases, and the junction held 13 bases outside the gene matches. Germline assignment: CDR1 DFQATT and CDR2 SNEGSKA (reference sequence). In DNA, the CDR3 is TGCAGTGCTAGTCAGCCTAGCGGCCCGGGGGCCCAGTACTTC. As protein: CSASQPSGPGAQYF.

This clone was counted a few times. V gene TRBV7-9 combines with J gene TRBJ1-2; D is possibly TRBD1 (5 bases). V was trimmed by 1 base and J by 7 bases, leaving 13 bases between them. The CDR3 runs to 14 residues. Germline V gene lookup returns CDR1 SEHNR and CDR2 FQNEAQ (reference sequence). CDR3 DNA sequence: TGTGCCAGCAGCTTAGACGGCAGGGTTGGTGGCTACACCTTC. This codes for CASSLDGRVGGYTF. Complete variable domain (other parts from reference TRBV7-9 and TRBJ1-2): DTGVSQNPRHKITKRGQNVTFRCDPISEHNRLYWYRQTLGQGPEFLTYFQNEAQLEKSRLLSDRFSAERPKGSFSTLEIQRTEQGDSAMYLCASSLDGRVGGYTFGSGTRLTVV.

The J gene is TRBJ2-3, the V gene TRBV5-4, with 8 bases lining up with TRBD2. The J segment lost 6 bases and the V segment lost 7 bases, leaving 7 bases of the junction unmatched. Germline V lookup: CDR1 SGHNT, CDR2 YYREEE (reference sequence). The CDR3 runs to 13 residues. The chain's CDR3 is CASARPGGDTQYF. The CDR3 DNA reads TGTGCCAGCGCGCGGCCGGGGGGGGATACGCAGTATTTT.

The chain couples TRBV10-3 to TRBJ2-7, with D unclear. V lost 2 bases and J lost 3, with 5 bases in between. The germline V gene encodes CDR1 ENHRY and CDR2 SYGVKD. The CDR3 has 12 residues. CDR3 coding DNA: TGTGCCATCAGTGAGCAATTCTACGAGCAGTACTTC. Residues: CAISEQFYEQYF.

This clone showed up just a few times. The chain employs TRBV30 and TRBJ2-5, with 8 bases that match TRBD1. CDR1 is GTSNPN and CDR2 is SVGIG in the germline V gene (reference sequence). The J segment lost 4 bases and the V segment lost 3 bases, leaving 7 bases of the junction unmatched. The CDR3 length is 14 residues. The CDR3 sequence: CAWREIDRGETQYF. The CDR3 DNA reads as TGTGCCTGGAGGGAAATCGACAGGGGAGAGACCCAGTACTTC.

J is TRBJ2-2 and V is TRBV6-6; TRBD2 aligns across 15 bases. Germline CDR1 MNHNY, CDR2 SVGAGI (reference sequence). The junction had 14 bases not matched to a gene; V was cut back by 5 bases and J by 7 bases. This CDR3 is built from 19 residues. CDR3 in DNA: TGTGCCAGCAGTCCGGGGGGACTAGCGGGAGGAACTCGAGGCGGGGAGCTGTTTTTT. Translation: CASSPGGLAGGTRGGELFF.

The chain combines TRBV7-9 with TRBJ2-1; 10 bases line up with TRBD1. Germline V gives CDR1 SEHNR, CDR2 FQNEAQ (reference sequence). The junction had 9 bases not matched to a gene; V was cut back by 6 bases and J by 7 bases. The CDR3 covers 15 residues. CDR3 protein: CASRYWTGGLNEQFF. In DNA, the CDR3 is TGTGCCAGCAGGTACTGGACAGGGGGTCTTAATGAGCAGTTCTTC.

This clone occurred a few times. The chain employs TRBV18 and TRBJ2-7, with a possible D match to TRBD1 (5 bases). Looked up from germline, CDR1 is KGHSH and CDR2 is LQKENI. The CDR3 runs to 13 residues. V shed 6 bases and J shed 4 bases, with 13 bases lying between them. The CDR3 bases are TGTGCCAGCTCCGCGGCAGGGTATTACGAGCAGTACTTC. This encodes CASSAAGYYEQYF.

The chain has TRBV3-1 (or the pseudogene TRBV3-2) and TRBJ2-7, with 7 bases fitting TRBD1. V lost 1 base, J lost 1 base, and 1 base stayed unmatched. The germline V gene encodes CDR1 LGHDT and CDR2 YNNKEL (reference sequence). The CDR3 runs to 14 residues. The CDR3 is CASSQGTGSYEQYF. CDR3 DNA sequence: TGTGCCAGCAGCCAAGGGACAGGATCCTACGAGCAGTACTTC.

This chain connects TRBV7-2 to TRBJ2-3; D gene uncertain. CDR1 and CDR2 from the germline V gene are SGHTA and FQGNSA. The CDR3 has 16 residues. Trimming took off 3 bases at V and 4 bases at J, with 17 bases between the two ends. CDR3 residues: CASSFSGLRSADTQYF. For the CDR3, the DNA is TGTGCCAGCAGCTTTTCGGGTCTACGGTCGGCAGATACGCAGTATTTT.

The genes are TRBV10-3 and TRBJ2-6; 9 nucleotides align to TRBD1. The CDR3 has 18 amino acids. Losses at the gene ends were 3 bases for V and 4 bases for J; bases not matched to a gene: 10. Germline CDR1 ENHRY, CDR2 SYGVKD. The CDR3 bases are TGTGCCATCAGTGACCTATGGACAGGGGAGAACGGGGCCAACGTCCTGACTTTC. Encoded protein: CAISDLWTGENGANVLTF.

This clone was seen a handful of times. The V call is TRBV9, the J call TRBJ2-1, with D possibly being TRBD2 (6 bases). CDR1 and CDR2 from the germline V gene are SGDLS and YYNGEE. The germline V and J ends were trimmed by 3 bases and 1 base, with 8 bases remaining between them. The CDR3 is made up of 14 amino acids. CDR3 residues: CASSAGLSYNEQFF. In DNA form, the CDR3 reads TGTGCCAGCAGCGCCGGACTATCCTACAATGAGCAGTTCTTC.

This chain joins TRBV6-6 and TRBJ1-5; weak D call: TRBD1 (5 bases). The CDR3 has 13 amino acids. V lost 4 bases and J lost 4, with 8 bases in between. CDR1 and CDR2 from the germline V gene are MNHNY and SVGAGI (reference sequence). CDR3 DNA sequence: TGTGCCAGCAGTTCCAGGGTGAATCAGCCCCAGCATTTT. Amino acids: CASSSRVNQPQHF.

This chain joins TRBV28 and TRBJ2-7; D might be TRBD2 (6 bases). CDR1 and CDR2 (germline): MDHEN, SYDVKM. Trimming took off 9 bases at V and 7 bases at J, with 25 bases between the two ends. The CDR3 covers 15 residues. The CDR3 region has the DNA TGTGCCAGTAAGCCGCGGGGTGCGGCCGCCTGGGAGCAGTACTTC. Protein: CASKPRGAAAWEQYF.

The chain has TRBV19 and TRBJ1-3; D is ambiguous. Germline assignment: CDR1 LNHDA and CDR2 SQIVND (reference sequence). Between the trimmed V and J ends, which lost 3 bases and 0 bases, there was a span of 9 bases. The CDR3 consists of 15 residues. The CDR3 is CASSIHGSSGNTIYF. The DNA of the CDR3 is TGTGCCAGTAGTATTCACGGGAGCTCTGGAAACACCATATATTTT. The complete variable domain, with remaining parts taken from reference TRBV19 and TRBJ1-3, reads DGGITQSPKYLFRKEGQNVTLSCEQNLNHDAMYWYRQDPGQGLRLIYYSQIVNDFQKGDIAEGYSVSREKKESFPLTVTSAQKNPTAFYLCASSIHGSSGNTIYFGEGSWLTVV.

The chain links TRBV7-3 to TRBJ2-1, with 10 bases lining up with TRBD1. V shed 5 bases, J shed 6 bases, and the junction held 7 bases outside the gene matches. The CDR3 sequence is 15 residues long. Germline-derived CDR1 and CDR2 are SGHTA and FQGTGA. The CDR3 nucleotides are TGTGCCAGCAGCCGGACAGGGGGACGCACCAATGAGCAGTTCTTC. The encoded protein is CASSRTGGRTNEQFF.

This clone has a single count. The V call is TRBV5-5, the J call TRBJ2-1, with 10 bases matching TRBD1. Per germline, CDR1 SGHKS and CDR2 YYEKEE (reference sequence). The CDR3 totals 16 residues. Unmatched junction bases numbered 10, after V lost 4 bases and J lost 6 bases. CDR3 DNA: TGTGCCAGCAGCCACTCCCCCGGGACAGGGGTCAATGAGCAGTTCTTC. This codes for CASSHSPGTGVNEQFF.

The rearrangement joins TRBV3-1 (or the pseudogene TRBV3-2) to TRBJ2-5; 8 positions agree with TRBD2. CDR1 is LGHDT and CDR2 is YNNKEL in the germline V gene (reference sequence). The CDR3 has 15 amino acids. The V segment lost 0 bases and the J segment 7 bases; nucleotides outside the gene matches: 7. CDR3 coding DNA: TGTGCCAGCAGCCAAGATCTGGGGACTAGTGGGACCCAGTACTTC. It yields the protein CASSQDLGTSGTQYF.